The present TCR beta chain was sequenced within a study of memory CD4+ T cells and cytomegalovirus serostatus. Study-level information: Of the healthy Belgian adults, fewer than 10 were CMV seropositive and 24 seronegative.

Generated by immunoSEQ multiplex PCR, the TCRdb table keeps only in-frame clones and is missing some. The sample carries some 39,000 clones, roughly 77% recorded once. V lost 4 bases to trimming and J lost 2 bases, with 10 bases between them. CDR1 is SGHDN, CDR2 FVKESK, per germline. The CDR3 is made up of 14 amino acids. Single viable CD3+CD4+CD8-CD45RO+ cells were sorted as the memory CD4+ T cells. CMV serostatus came from serum IgG against pp150, pp28, p38, p52. The chain is built from TRBV14 and TRBJ2-3, with TRBD2 as a possible D gene (6 bases). The sample was memory CD4+ T cells from blood. This clonotype was obtained from an adult in good health and CMV-seronegative. The CDR3, as DNA: TGTGCCAGCAGCCGGGACTTCTCCACAGATACGCAGTATTTT. Protein sequence: CASSRDFSTDTQYF.